A selection of T cell receptor beta chains follows, all from one sample in a study of shared clonotypes between healthy human individuals. Method: immunoSEQ multiplex PCR; TCRdb's copy keeps in-frame clones and lacks some. The sample includes more than 850,000 clones, around three quarters of them seen just once. The sample comprised memory CD4+ T cells from PBMCs. These receptors all come from a man between 18 and 35 years old in good health. Some clones in this sample may be carry-over from other donors' samples. The CDR3 runs from the conserved cysteine through the conserved F or W. Fields, in order: J gene, V gene, clone size, D gene, CDR3 protein, CDR3 DNA. D genes are given only for firm matches. Some rows have no size entry. The others give once, few or many, or a class for an expanded clone.

j_call: TRBJ1-1; v_call: TRBV5-4; clone_size: few; d_call: NA; cdr3_aa: CASSSGKQGNTEAFF; cdr3_nt: TGTGCCAGCAGTTCAGGCAAACAGGGGAACACTGAAGCTTTCTTT
j_call: TRBJ2-1; v_call: TRBV2; clone_size: NA; d_call: TRBD1; cdr3_aa: CASSWDRGPGEQFF; cdr3_nt: TGTGCCAGCAGCTGGGACAGGGGGCCGGGGGAGCAGTTCTTC
j_call: TRBJ1-5; v_call: TRBV28; clone_size: NA; d_call: NA; cdr3_aa: CASSLRGRNQPQHF; cdr3_nt: TGTGCCAGCAGTTTAAGGGGCAGAAATCAGCCCCAGCATTTT
j_call: TRBJ2-1; v_call: TRBV25-1; clone_size: once; d_call: TRBD2; cdr3_aa: CASQETSGPYNEQFF; cdr3_nt: TGTGCCAGCCAAGAGACTAGCGGGCCCTACAATGAGCAGTTCTTC
j_call: TRBJ2-3; v_call: TRBV10-3; clone_size: NA; d_call: NA; cdr3_aa: CATLLAPTDTQYF; cdr3_nt: TGTGCCACGCTACTAGCTCCGACAGATACGCAGTATTTT
j_call: TRBJ2-3; v_call: TRBV18; clone_size: NA; d_call: NA; cdr3_aa: CASSPTIKHTDTQYF; cdr3_nt: TGTGCCAGCTCACCAACGATTAAGCACACAGATACGCAGTATTTT
j_call: TRBJ2-2; v_call: TRBV2; clone_size: NA; d_call: NA; cdr3_aa: CASSGSEGSGELFF; cdr3_nt: TGTGCCAGCAGTGGGTCCGAGGGCTCCGGGGAGCTGTTTTTT
j_call: TRBJ2-5; v_call: TRBV6-1; clone_size: NA; d_call: TRBD1; cdr3_aa: CASSEFDRGQETQYF; cdr3_nt: TGTGCCAGCAGTGAATTCGACAGGGGCCAAGAGACCCAGTACTTC
j_call: TRBJ2-2; v_call: TRBV5-1; clone_size: NA; d_call: NA; cdr3_aa: CASSPRGTGELFF; cdr3_nt: TGCGCCAGCAGCCCACGGGGGACCGGGGAGCTGTTTTTT
j_call: TRBJ2-1; v_call: TRBV5-1; clone_size: NA; d_call: TRBD2; cdr3_aa: CASSVMWEGGDEQFF; cdr3_nt: TGCGCCAGCAGTGTAATGTGGGAGGGAGGCGATGAGCAGTTCTTC
j_call: TRBJ2-7; v_call: TRBV4-2; clone_size: NA; d_call: NA; cdr3_aa: CASSQGFGGDEQYF; cdr3_nt: TGTGCCAGCAGCCAAGGTTTTGGAGGGGACGAGCAGTACTTC
j_call: TRBJ2-4; v_call: TRBV5-1; clone_size: NA; d_call: TRBD2; cdr3_aa: CASSLGLAENIQYF; cdr3_nt: TGCGCCAGCAGCTTGGGACTAGCGGAAAACATTCAGTACTTC
j_call: TRBJ2-5; v_call: TRBV29-1; clone_size: NA; d_call: NA; cdr3_aa: CSVARGMSETQYF; cdr3_nt: TGCAGCGTTGCGCGTGGGATGTCAGAGACCCAGTACTTC
j_call: TRBJ1-2; v_call: TRBV14; clone_size: NA; d_call: NA; cdr3_aa: CASSQIGEGYTF; cdr3_nt: TGTGCCAGCAGCCAAATCGGGGAGGGCTACACCTTC
j_call: TRBJ1-1; v_call: TRBV19; clone_size: NA; d_call: NA; cdr3_aa: CASSIGGTPGTEAFF; cdr3_nt: TGTGCCAGTAGTATAGGGGGCACCCCGGGCACTGAAGCTTTCTTT
j_call: TRBJ2-1; v_call: TRBV11-1; clone_size: NA; d_call: TRBD2; cdr3_aa: CASSLARTGGNEQFF; cdr3_nt: TGTGCCAGCAGCTTAGCGCGGACGGGGGGGAATGAGCAGTTCTTC
j_call: TRBJ2-1; v_call: TRBV7-6; clone_size: NA; d_call: NA; cdr3_aa: CASSLGPADVEQFF; cdr3_nt: TGTGCCAGCAGCTTGGGTCCCGCGGACGTGGAGCAGTTCTTC
j_call: TRBJ2-2; v_call: TRBV9; clone_size: NA; d_call: TRBD2; cdr3_aa: CASSALAPNTGELFF; cdr3_nt: TGTGCCAGCAGCGCACTAGCGCCGAACACCGGGGAGCTGTTTTTT
j_call: TRBJ2-1; v_call: TRBV7-9; clone_size: NA; d_call: NA; cdr3_aa: CASSKRKLDEQFF; cdr3_nt: TGTGCCAGCAGTAAGCGGAAATTGGATGAGCAGTTCTTC
j_call: TRBJ1-3; v_call: TRBV4-1; clone_size: NA; d_call: NA; cdr3_aa: CASSQAGTVGNTIYF; cdr3_nt: TGCGCCAGCAGCCAAGCAGGGACTGTCGGAAACACCATATATTTT
j_call: TRBJ2-1; v_call: TRBV7-2; clone_size: NA; d_call: NA; cdr3_aa: CASSFGLYYNEQFF; cdr3_nt: TGTGCCAGCAGCTTCGGACTTTACTACAATGAGCAGTTCTTC
j_call: TRBJ2-3; v_call: TRBV5-1; clone_size: NA; d_call: NA; cdr3_aa: CASSLVGDSTDTQYF; cdr3_nt: TGCGCCAGCAGCTTGGTAGGGGATAGCACAGATACGCAGTATTTT
j_call: TRBJ2-3; v_call: TRBV7-2; clone_size: few; d_call: NA; cdr3_aa: CASSTWTSSTDTQYF; cdr3_nt: TGTGCCAGCAGCACGTGGACTTCTAGCACAGATACGCAGTATTTT
j_call: TRBJ2-1; v_call: TRBV19; clone_size: NA; d_call: NA; cdr3_aa: CASNSVRDLGRYEQFF; cdr3_nt: TGTGCCAGTAATTCCGTCCGAGACCTAGGTCGGTATGAGCAGTTCTTC
j_call: TRBJ2-3; v_call: TRBV7-9; clone_size: NA; d_call: TRBD2; cdr3_aa: CASSRLAGAGTDTQYF; cdr3_nt: TGTGCCAGCAGCCGTTTGGCGGGAGCCGGGACAGATACGCAGTATTTT
j_call: TRBJ1-3; v_call: TRBV7-3; clone_size: NA; d_call: TRBD1; cdr3_aa: CASSSHPRDRVGNTIYF; cdr3_nt: TGTGCCAGCAGCTCTCATCCCCGGGACAGGGTGGGAAACACCATATATTTT
j_call: TRBJ1-1; v_call: TRBV5-1; clone_size: many; d_call: NA; cdr3_aa: CASSQQGNTEAFF; cdr3_nt: TGCGCCAGCAGCCAACAGGGAAACACTGAAGCTTTCTTT